This TCR beta chain was identified in a study of blood T cell repertoires in COVID-19. The germline gives CDR1 SQVTM, CDR2 ANQGSEA. The CDR3 runs 13 residues. The junction had 6 bases not matched to a gene; V was cut back by 6 bases and J by 4 bases. The repertoire was sequenced with immunoSEQ multiplex PCR; TCRdb's copy has only in-frame clones and lacks some. The data contain roughly 190,000 clones, more than 65% of them seen just once; the ten biggest clones take up 17%. Sequenced material: PBMCs or T cells enriched from blood (not recorded which). The V call is TRBV29-1, the J call TRBJ1-1; the match to TRBD1 covers 9 bases. This TCR was sampled from a woman aged 50 to 60 with acute COVID-19. The CDR3 region has the DNA TGCAGCGTGACCGGGACAGGGCTCACTGAAGCTTTCTTT. Amino acid sequence: CSVTGTGLTEAFF.